This T cell receptor beta chain was obtained from a study of blood T cell repertoires in COVID-19. Study as a whole: Either two negative PCRs, clearance, or symptom resolution qualified Cohort 3 donors as recovered. Whether acute or convalescent, the COVID-19 samples came from the United States, Italy and Spain.

Categorization into cohorts depended on clinical history that participants reported. Using immunoSEQ multiplex PCR, the repertoire was profiled, and TCRdb retains in-frame clones only, with some absent. This sample has 250,000 to 300,000 clones, with around nine tenths found just once. Trimming took off 1 base at V and 2 bases at J, with 5 bases between the two ends. This CDR3 comprises 14 residues. Looked up from germline, CDR1 is SGHTA and CDR2 is FQGNSA. The chain carries TRBV7-2 and TRBJ2-2; D is undetermined. This TCR was recovered from an older woman in a cohort exposed to, infected with or recovered from COVID-19 (not recorded which). The sample comprised PBMCs or T cells enriched from blood (not recorded which). The CDR3 DNA follows: TGTGCCAGCAGCTTAGACAGTAACACCGGGGAGCTGTTTTTT. This sequence encodes CASSLDSNTGELFF.